This T cell receptor beta chain was identified during a study of T-cell memory formation after mild COVID-19. Study-level information: The study found TCR clusters largely donor specific. General study results and limits: SARS-CoV-2 specificity was not confirmed for second-wave clones peaking on day 37. Among CD4+ contracting clones, most were CM and EM, and CD8+ ones EMRA.

Via MiXCR, TCRdb re-called the 5' RACE reads, giving one row per CDR3 protein. The sample consists of approximately 580,000 distinct CDR3 sequences, roughly 22% of them appearing once. The CDR3 contains 17 residues. From germline, CDR1 is SGHDT and CDR2 YYEEEE. J was trimmed by 4 bases and V by 3 bases; bases with no gene match: 10. In the case of this clonotype: The antigen remains undetermined.

The V and J genes are TRBV5-6 and TRBJ1-5; 10 bases map to TRBD1. The sequence was obtained from an adult woman who had mild COVID-19 (a few samples of this study predate the infection). Cell type and time point are not known. The sequenced sample was PBMCs or a T cell subset sorted from them (not recorded which). The CDR3 here is CASSWKGTGAQNQPQHF. CDR3 coding DNA: TGTGCCAGCAGCTGGAAGGGGACAGGGGCCCAAAATCAGCCCCAGCATTTT. Based on the CDR3 plus reference TRBV5-6 and TRBJ1-5, the full variable domain is DAGVTQSPTHLIKTRGQQVTLRCSPKSGHDTVSWYQQALGQGPQFIFQYYEEEERQRGNFPDRFSGHQFPNYSSELNVNALLLGDSALYLCASSWKGTGAQNQPQHFGDGTRLSIL.